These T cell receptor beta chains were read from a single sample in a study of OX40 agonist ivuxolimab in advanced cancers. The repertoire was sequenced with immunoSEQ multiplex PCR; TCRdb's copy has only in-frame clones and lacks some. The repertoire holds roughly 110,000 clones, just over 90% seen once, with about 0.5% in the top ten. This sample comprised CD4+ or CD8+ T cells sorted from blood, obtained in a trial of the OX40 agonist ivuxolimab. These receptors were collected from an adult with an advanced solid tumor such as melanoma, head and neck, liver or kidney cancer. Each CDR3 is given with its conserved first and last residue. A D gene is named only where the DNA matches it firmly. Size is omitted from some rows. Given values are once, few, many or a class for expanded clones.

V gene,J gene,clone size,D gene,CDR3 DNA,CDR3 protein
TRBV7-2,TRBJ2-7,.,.,TGTGCCAGCAGCTATCCTTCAAGGGAGCAGTACTTC,CASSYPSREQYF
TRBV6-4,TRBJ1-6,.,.,TGTGCCAGCAGTGACGGATTGTATAATTCACCCCTCCACTTT,CASSDGLYNSPLHF
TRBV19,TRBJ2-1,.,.,TGTGCCAGTAGTATAATAGCGGAAACGTACAATGAGCAGTTCTTC,CASSIIAETYNEQFF
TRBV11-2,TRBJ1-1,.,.,TGTGCCAGCAGCCAACGCCCGGGACAACGGGGGACGATGAACACTGAAGCTTTCTTT,CASSQRPGQRGTMNTEAFF
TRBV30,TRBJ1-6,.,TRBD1,TGTGCCTGGAGTAGAGACAGGGGCACCTATAATTCACCCCTCCACTTT,CAWSRDRGTYNSPLHF
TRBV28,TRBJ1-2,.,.,TGTGCCAGCAGTTTAACCTCTAACTATGGCTACACCTTC,CASSLTSNYGYTF
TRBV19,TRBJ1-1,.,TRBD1,TGTGCCAGTAGCATACCAGGGAGGGGGCGGAACACTGAAGCTTTCTTT,CASSIPGRGRNTEAFF
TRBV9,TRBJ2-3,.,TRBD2,TGTGCCAGCAGCGGGGATCCGGGGGGTAGCCCAGATACGCAGTATTTT,CASSGDPGGSPDTQYF
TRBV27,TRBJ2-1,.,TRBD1,TGTGCCAGCAGTACCGGGACAGGTGGCTACAATGAGCAGTTCTTC,CASSTGTGGYNEQFF
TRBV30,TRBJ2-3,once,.,TGTGCCTGGAGTGGAGGGGGGGCAGATACGCAGTATTTT,CAWSGGGADTQYF
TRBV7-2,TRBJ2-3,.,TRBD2,TGTGCCAGCAGCTTAGGGACTAGCGGGTCGCCTCGGGGTACGCAGTATTTT,CASSLGTSGSPRGTQYF
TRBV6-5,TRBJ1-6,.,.,TGTGCCAGCAGTTACACCCCCTCGTCTGATTCACCCCTCCACTTT,CASSYTPSSDSPLHF
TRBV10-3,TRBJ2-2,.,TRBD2,TGTGCCATCAGTGCTAGCGGGTACGTCGCCGGGGAGCTGTTTTTT,CAISASGYVAGELFF
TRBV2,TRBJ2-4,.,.,TGTGCCAGCTCTAGGTCCCGGGACACTTTAGCCAAAAACATTCAGTACTTC,CASSRSRDTLAKNIQYF
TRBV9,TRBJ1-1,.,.,TGTGCCAGCAGCCTATTGACTGTTTACACTGAAGCTTTCTTT,CASSLLTVYTEAFF
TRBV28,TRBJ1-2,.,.,TGTGCCAGCACTGGGCAGGAGGGCTACACCTTC,CASTGQEGYTF
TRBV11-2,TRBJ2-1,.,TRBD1,TGTGCCAGCAGCCCCAGGACAGGGGGATACAATGAGCAGTTCTTC,CASSPRTGGYNEQFF
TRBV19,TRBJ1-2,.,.,TGTGCCAGTAGTATACCGGGTCGGGGTCCCTATGGCTACACCTTC,CASSIPGRGPYGYTF
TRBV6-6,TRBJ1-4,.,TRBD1,TGTGCCAGCATCACCGGGACAGGGCTCGGGAAACTGTTTTTT,CASITGTGLGKLFF
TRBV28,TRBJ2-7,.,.,TGTGCCACGGGGCCGGGGGGCGACTTAAACTTC,CATGPGGDLNF
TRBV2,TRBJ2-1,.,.,TGTGCCAGCAGGGTATACTATGAGCAGTTCTTC,CASRVYYEQFF
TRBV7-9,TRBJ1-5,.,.,TGTGCCAGCAGCTCATCTGGATGGCCCCAGCATTTT,CASSSSGWPQHF
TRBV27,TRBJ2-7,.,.,TGTGCCAGCAGTTTGGGCGGAGACTACGAGCAGTACTTC,CASSLGGDYEQYF
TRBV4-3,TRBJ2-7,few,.,TGCGCCAGCAGCCAAGATACGAAAGGATATACCTACGAGCAGTACTTC,CASSQDTKGYTYEQYF
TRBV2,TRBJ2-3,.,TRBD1,TGTGCCAGCAGTGTCTTAGGACAGGGCACAGATACGCAGTATTTT,CASSVLGQGTDTQYF
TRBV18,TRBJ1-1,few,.,TGTGCCAGCTCACATAGGGGTAGGGGCACTGAAGCTTTCTTT,CASSHRGRGTEAFF
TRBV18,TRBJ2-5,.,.,TGTGCCAGCTCACCTGAAAAGACCCAGTACTTC,CASSPEKTQYF
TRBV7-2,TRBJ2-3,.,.,TGTGCCAGCAGCTCCGGGGTACATTCGTCAGATACGCAGTATTTT,CASSSGVHSSDTQYF
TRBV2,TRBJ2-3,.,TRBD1,TGTGCCAGCAGTTTGCGGACAGGGTCGACAGATACGCAGTATTTT,CASSLRTGSTDTQYF
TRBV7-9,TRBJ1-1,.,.,TGTGCCAGCAGCTTGTTTGAGAACACTGAAGCTTTCTTT,CASSLFENTEAFF
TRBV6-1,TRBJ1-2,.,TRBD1,TGTGCCAGCAGTGAAATGGGACAGGGGTTATTTAACTATGGCTACACCTTC,CASSEMGQGLFNYGYTF
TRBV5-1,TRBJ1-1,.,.,TGCGCCAGCAGCTATACTACTCCGGTGGGGGACACTGAAGCTTTCTTT,CASSYTTPVGDTEAFF
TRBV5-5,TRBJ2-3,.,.,TGTGCCAGCAGCTTTGCGGGGGCCGTCACAGATACGCAGTATTTT,CASSFAGAVTDTQYF
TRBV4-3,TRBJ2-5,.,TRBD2,TGCGCCAGCAGCCAAGATAGCGAGCGGGGGATAAACCAAGAGACCCAGTACTTC,CASSQDSERGINQETQYF
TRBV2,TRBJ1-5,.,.,TGTGCCAGCAACCGGGACCGAGACAATCAGCCCCAGCATTTT,CASNRDRDNQPQHF
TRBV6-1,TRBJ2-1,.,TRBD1,TGTGCCGTGTCGGGACAGACAGGGTACAATGAGCAGTTCTTC,CAVSGQTGYNEQFF
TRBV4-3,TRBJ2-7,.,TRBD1,TGCGCCAGCAGCCAAGTTCACAGGGGCTACGAGCAGTACTTC,CASSQVHRGYEQYF
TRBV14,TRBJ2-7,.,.,TGTGCCAGCAGCCAAGTGGGGAACGAGCAGTACTTC,CASSQVGNEQYF
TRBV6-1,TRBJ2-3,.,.,TGTGCCAGCAGTGAACAAGCCCGACAAGCGCAGTATTTT,CASSEQARQAQYF
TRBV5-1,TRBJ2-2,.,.,TGCGCCAGCAGCTTTTCGGCAGTCGCGAACACCGGGGAGCTGTTTTTT,CASSFSAVANTGELFF